The source of this TCR beta chain is a study of T cells in Graves' hyperthyroidism and ophthalmopathy. V gave up 5 bases and J gave up 6 bases; unmatched junction bases: 9. The CDR3 length is 14 residues. Germline values: CDR1 SGHTA, CDR2 FQGNSA. Researchers amplified the TCR beta CDR3 regions from RNA transcripts. When the TCR CDR3 underwent first-round RT-PCR, the HTBI primer set was used. TCRdb itself ran the multiplex PCR reads through MiXCR, one entry per CDR3 protein. The sample has about 250,000 distinct CDR3 sequences, about 25% seen once. This chain joins TRBV7-2 and TRBJ2-7, with TRBD1 identical over 8 bases. The source is a woman in her 40s with Graves' ophthalmopathy. The material sequenced was blood. The CDR3 nucleotides are TGTGCCAGCAGCAAGCGACAGGGGAGCGGCGAGCAGTACTTC. As protein: CASSKRQGSGEQYF.